This TCR beta chain was sequenced in a study of radiotherapy plus CTLA-4 blockade in lung cancer. General observations from the study: The best predictor of response was reported to be early blood T cell clone dynamics, with interferon-beta. Following radiotherapy plus ipilimumab, tumor-derived TCR clones expanded in the blood.

Comment on this clone: Antigen unknown.

The CDR3 runs 14 residues. V shed 3 bases, J shed 10 bases, and the junction held 8 bases outside the gene matches. The germline CDR1 and CDR2 sequences are SEHNR and FQNEAQ (reference sequence). Using immunoSEQ multiplex PCR, the repertoire was profiled, and TCRdb retains in-frame clones only, with some absent. This sample has tens of thousands of clones, with 73% found just once. The sample was peripheral blood, taken from a patient treated with radiotherapy plus ipilimumab. The source is a human donor with non-small cell lung cancer who had stable disease on radiotherapy plus ipilimumab. The gene calls are TRBV7-9 and TRBJ2-1, with 8 bases matching TRBD1. DNA for the CDR3: TGTGCCAGCAGCTTTAGTGGGACAGGAGGCGAGCAGTTCTTC. The encoded protein is CASSFSGTGGEQFF.